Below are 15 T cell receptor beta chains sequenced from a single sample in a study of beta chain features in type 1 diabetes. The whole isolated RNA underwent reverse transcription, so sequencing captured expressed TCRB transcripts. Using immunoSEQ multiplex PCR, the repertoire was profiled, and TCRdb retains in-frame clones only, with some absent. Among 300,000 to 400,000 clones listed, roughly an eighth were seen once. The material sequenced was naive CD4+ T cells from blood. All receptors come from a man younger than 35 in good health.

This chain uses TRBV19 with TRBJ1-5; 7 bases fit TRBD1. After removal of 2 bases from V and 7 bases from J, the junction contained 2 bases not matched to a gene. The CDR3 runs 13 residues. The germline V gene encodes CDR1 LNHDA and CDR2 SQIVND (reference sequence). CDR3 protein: CASSILGQQPQHF. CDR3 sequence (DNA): TGTGCCAGTAGTATATTGGGACAGCAGCCCCAGCATTTT.

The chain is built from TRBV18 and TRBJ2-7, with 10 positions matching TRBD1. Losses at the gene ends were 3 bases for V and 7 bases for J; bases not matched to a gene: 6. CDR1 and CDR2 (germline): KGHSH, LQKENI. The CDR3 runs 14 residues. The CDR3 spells CASSPRQGAGEQYF. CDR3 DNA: TGTGCCAGCTCACCGAGACAGGGGGCGGGTGAGCAGTACTTC.

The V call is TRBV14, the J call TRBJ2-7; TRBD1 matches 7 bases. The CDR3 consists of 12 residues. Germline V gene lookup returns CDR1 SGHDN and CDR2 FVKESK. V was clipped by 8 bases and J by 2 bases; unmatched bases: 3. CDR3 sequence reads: CASGDSPYEQYF. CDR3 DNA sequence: TGTGCCAGCGGGGACAGTCCCTACGAGCAGTACTTC.

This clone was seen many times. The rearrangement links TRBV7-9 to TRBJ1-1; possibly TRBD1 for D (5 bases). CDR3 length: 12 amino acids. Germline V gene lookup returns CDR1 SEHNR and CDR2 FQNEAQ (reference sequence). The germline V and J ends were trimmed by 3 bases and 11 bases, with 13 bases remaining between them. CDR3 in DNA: TGTGCCAGCAGCTTCACCAGGGCACGGGCTTTCTTT. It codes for CASSFTRARAFF.

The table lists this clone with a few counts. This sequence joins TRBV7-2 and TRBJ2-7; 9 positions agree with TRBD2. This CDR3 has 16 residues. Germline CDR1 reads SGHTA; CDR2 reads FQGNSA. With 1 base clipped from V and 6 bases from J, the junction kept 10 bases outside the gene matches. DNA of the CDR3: TGTGCCAGCAGCTTAGGGGGCGCGGGAGGGCCTGGCGAGCAGTACTTC. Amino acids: CASSLGGAGGPGEQYF.

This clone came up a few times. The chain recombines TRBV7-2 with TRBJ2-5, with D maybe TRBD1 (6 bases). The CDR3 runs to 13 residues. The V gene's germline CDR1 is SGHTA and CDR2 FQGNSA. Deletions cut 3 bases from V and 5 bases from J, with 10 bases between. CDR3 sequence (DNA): TGTGCCAGCAGCTTTTCAACAGGGGAGACCCAGTACTTC. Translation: CASSFSTGETQYF.

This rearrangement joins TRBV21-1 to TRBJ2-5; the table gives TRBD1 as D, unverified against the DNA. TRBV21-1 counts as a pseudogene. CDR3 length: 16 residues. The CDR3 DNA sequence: TGTGCCAGCAGCATCGGACAGGGGGCCCGAGAAGAGACCCAGTACTTC. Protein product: CASSIGQGAREETQYF.

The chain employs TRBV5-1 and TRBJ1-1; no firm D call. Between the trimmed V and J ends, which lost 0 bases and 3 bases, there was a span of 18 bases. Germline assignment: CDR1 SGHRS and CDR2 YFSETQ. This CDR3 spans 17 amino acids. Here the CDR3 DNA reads TGCGCCAGCAGCTTGGATGGGCGGGGAAGATGGTACACTGAAGCTTTCTTT. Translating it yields CASSLDGRGRWYTEAFF.

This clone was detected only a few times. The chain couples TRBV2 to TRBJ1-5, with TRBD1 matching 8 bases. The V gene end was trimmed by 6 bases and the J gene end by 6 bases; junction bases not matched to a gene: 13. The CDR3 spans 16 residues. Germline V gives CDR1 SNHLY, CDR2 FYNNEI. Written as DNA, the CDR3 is TGTGCCAGCAGCCAGCAGACAGGGGTGGGTAGTCAGCCCCAGCATTTT. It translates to CASSQQTGVGSQPQHF.

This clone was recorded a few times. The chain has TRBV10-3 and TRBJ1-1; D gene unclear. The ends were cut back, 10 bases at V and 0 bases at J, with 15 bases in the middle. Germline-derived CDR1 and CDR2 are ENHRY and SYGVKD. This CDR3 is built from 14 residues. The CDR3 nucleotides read TGTGCCACCACAGAGCGGTCCATGAACACTGAAGCTTTCTTT. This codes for CATTERSMNTEAFF.

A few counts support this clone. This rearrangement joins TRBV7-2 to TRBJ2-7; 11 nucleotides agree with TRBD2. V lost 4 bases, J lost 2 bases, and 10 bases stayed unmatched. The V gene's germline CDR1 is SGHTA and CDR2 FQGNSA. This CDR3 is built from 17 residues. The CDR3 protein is CASSSPPFSGRAYEQYF. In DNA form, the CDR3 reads TGTGCCAGCAGCTCACCACCCTTTAGCGGGAGGGCCTACGAGCAGTACTTC. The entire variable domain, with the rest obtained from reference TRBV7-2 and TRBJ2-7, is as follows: GAGVSQSPSNKVTEKGKDVELRCDPISGHTALYWYRQSLGQGLEFLIYFQGNSAPDKSGLPSDRFSAERTGGSVSTLTIQRTQQEDSAVYLCASSSPPFSGRAYEQYFGPGTRLTVT.

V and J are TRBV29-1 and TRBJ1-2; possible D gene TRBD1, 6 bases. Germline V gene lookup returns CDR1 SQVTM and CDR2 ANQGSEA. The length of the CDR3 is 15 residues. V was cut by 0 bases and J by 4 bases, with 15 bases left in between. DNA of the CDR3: TGCAGCGTTGAAGAGGTTGGGGGCCAGGGCTATGGCTACACCTTC. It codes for CSVEEVGGQGYGYTF. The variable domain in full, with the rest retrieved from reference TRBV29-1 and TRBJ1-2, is SAVISQKPSRDICQRGTSLTIQCQVDSQVTMMFWYRQQPGQSLTLIATANQGSEATYESGFVIDKFPISRPNLTFSTLTVSNMSPEDSSIYLCSVEEVGGQGYGYTFGSGTRLTVV.

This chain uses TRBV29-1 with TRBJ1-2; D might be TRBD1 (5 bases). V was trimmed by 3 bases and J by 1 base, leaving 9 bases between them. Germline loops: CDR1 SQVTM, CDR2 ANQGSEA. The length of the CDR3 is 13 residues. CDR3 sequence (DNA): TGCAGCGTTGAGCACAGGAGTAACTATGGCTACACCTTC. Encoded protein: CSVEHRSNYGYTF.

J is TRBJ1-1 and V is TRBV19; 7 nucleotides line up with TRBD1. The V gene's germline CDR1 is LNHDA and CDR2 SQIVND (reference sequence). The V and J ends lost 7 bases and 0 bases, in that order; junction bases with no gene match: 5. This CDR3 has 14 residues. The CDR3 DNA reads TGTGCCAGTACTCGAGACAGGGTGAACACTGAAGCTTTCTTT. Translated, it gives CASTRDRVNTEAFF.

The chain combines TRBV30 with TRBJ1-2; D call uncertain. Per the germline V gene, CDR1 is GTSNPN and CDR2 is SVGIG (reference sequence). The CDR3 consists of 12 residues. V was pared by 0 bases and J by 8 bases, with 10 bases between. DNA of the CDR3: TGTGCCTGGAGTGTACTAGGGCCCGGCTACACCTTC. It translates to CAWSVLGPGYTF.